The 30 T cell receptor beta chains presented below share a single source sample, sequenced in a study of human thymus T cells. Clones were sequenced by immunoSEQ multiplex PCR, and TCRdb holds only the in-frame ones, with some missing. This sample carries fewer than 55,000 clones, 94% of them seen once, and the ten largest clones take about 0.12%. Sequenced sample: blood. The receptors come from a boy in the first two years of life with a congenital heart defect but otherwise immunologically healthy.

The rearrangement uses TRBV9 and TRBJ2-1; 11 nucleotides agree with TRBD2. This CDR3 spans 15 amino acids. Germline CDR1 is SGDLS and CDR2 is YYNGEE. J was trimmed by 5 bases and V by 0 bases; bases with no gene match: 1. The CDR3: CASSVETSGDNEQFF. The DNA of the CDR3 is TGTGCCAGCAGCGTAGAGACTAGCGGGGACAATGAGCAGTTCTTC.

The V call is TRBV5-1, the J call TRBJ2-3, with D unresolved. In germline, CDR1 is SGHRS, CDR2 YFSETQ. The CDR3 is 13 amino acids. Trimming cost V 4 bases and J 2 bases, with 8 bases left between them. The CDR3 spells CASSGRPTDTQYF. CDR3 sequence (DNA): TGCGCCAGCAGCGGTCGGCCCACAGATACGCAGTATTTT.

The V call is TRBV10-2, the J call TRBJ2-2; 8 bases fit TRBD1. V lost 4 bases to trimming and J lost 8 bases; unmatched junction nucleotides: 0. CDR1 WSHSY and CDR2 SAAADI come from the germline V gene. The CDR3 loop spans 12 amino acids. The CDR3: CASSGDRGELFF. Written as DNA, the CDR3 is TGCGCCAGCAGTGGGGACAGGGGGGAGCTGTTTTTT.

The CDR3 DNA reads TGTGCCAGCAGTGGGCGGGGGCTGAACACTGAAGCTTTCTTT. Its translation: CASSGRGLNTEAFF. The chain couples TRBV11-3 to TRBJ1-1, with TRBD1 as a possible D gene (6 bases). Germline CDR1 SGHNT, CDR2 YENEEA. Trimming left V 6 bases short and J 0 bases short, with 11 bases between. The CDR3 contains 14 residues.

The rearrangement uses TRBV7-2 and TRBJ2-4; 7 nucleotides align to TRBD2. CDR3 size: 19 residues. Germline CDR1 and CDR2: SGHTA and FQGNSA. Trimming cost V 5 bases and J 1 base; bases outside gene matches: 17. This chain's CDR3 is CASSVFRSGEDLAKNIQYF. CDR3 nucleotide sequence: TGTGCCAGCAGCGTTTTCAGGAGCGGGGAGGATTTGGCCAAAAACATTCAGTACTTC.

The chain links TRBV10-3 to TRBJ1-5; D call uncertain. Germline lookup yields CDR1 ENHRY and CDR2 SYGVKD. V shed 3 bases and J shed 3 bases, with 6 bases lying between them. The CDR3 is 13 residues long. CDR3 DNA: TGTGCCATCAGTGACGGTTACAATCAGCCCCAGCATTTT. It encodes CAISDGYNQPQHF.

The chain carries TRBV7-6 and TRBJ1-2; D perhaps matches TRBD1 (6 bases). Germline V gene data show CDR1 as SGHVS and CDR2 as FNYEAQ. The CDR3 spans 14 residues. V was clipped by 10 bases and J by 3 bases, with 18 bases between them. The CDR3 protein is CAIPRGGDYYGYTF. The CDR3 DNA reads as TGTGCCATCCCCAGAGGGGGGGATTACTATGGCTACACCTTC.

V gene TRBV29-1 combines with J gene TRBJ2-1, with D perhaps TRBD2 (7 bases). V was shortened by 6 bases and J by 2 bases, with 14 bases between the two germline ends. This CDR3 has 14 residues. CDR1 is SQVTM and CDR2 is ANQGSEA in the germline V gene. The CDR3 coding sequence is TGCAGCGTCAAGGGGGGGGGTACCTACAATGAGCAGTTCTTC. Its protein is CSVKGGGTYNEQFF.

The chain recombines TRBV7-2 with TRBJ2-7; maybe TRBD1 (6 bases). This CDR3 is 14 amino acids long. V lost 3 bases to trimming and J lost 2 bases, with 11 bases between them. The germline V gene has CDR1 SGHTA and CDR2 FQGNSA. CDR3 sequence: CASSFRTVTYEQYF. CDR3 DNA: TGTGCCAGCAGCTTTCGGACAGTTACCTACGAGCAGTACTTC.

The rearrangement uses TRBV4-3 and TRBJ1-1, with D tentatively TRBD1 (6 bases). Trimming took 0 bases from V and 8 from J, leaving 10 bases between them. The germline gives CDR1 LGHNA, CDR2 YSLEER. This CDR3 is built from 13 residues. The CDR3 loop is CASSQDRRGEAFF. CDR3 nucleotides: TGCGCCAGCAGCCAAGATAGGAGGGGGGAAGCTTTCTTT.

The V call is TRBV19, the J call TRBJ1-2, with TRBD1 identical over 8 bases. The germline gives CDR1 LNHDA, CDR2 SQIVND (reference sequence). The length of the CDR3 is 14 residues. The V and J ends lost 7 bases and 3 bases, in that order; junction bases with no gene match: 7. Written as DNA, the CDR3 is TGTGCCAGTACCACCCAGGGGGCGGACTATGGCTACACCTTC. It translates to CASTTQGADYGYTF.

The V and J genes are TRBV19 and TRBJ2-5; TRBD2 aligns across 11 bases. Germline assignment: CDR1 LNHDA and CDR2 SQIVND (reference sequence). There are 16 residues in the CDR3. V lost 3 bases to trimming and J lost 2 bases; unmatched junction nucleotides: 5. The DNA for the CDR3 is TGTGCCAGTAGTATGGCACTAGCGGGGGTGCAAGAGACCCAGTACTTC. Translation: CASSMALAGVQETQYF.

The chain uses TRBV18 and TRBJ2-7; 11 bases fit TRBD1. The CDR3 sequence is 14 residues long. Looked up from germline, CDR1 is KGHSH and CDR2 is LQKENI. V lost 6 bases and J lost 3; bases outside the gene matches: 4. Here the CDR3 DNA reads TGTGCCAGCTCCCCCGGGACAGGGGGCTACGAGCAGTACTTC. Its translation: CASSPGTGGYEQYF.

J is TRBJ2-2 and V is TRBV28; D not certain. Germline V CDR1 and CDR2: MDHEN, SYDVKM. CDR3 length equals 11 residues. V lost 6 bases and J 9 bases, leaving 8 bases between the germline ends. The CDR3 is CASSLTRELFF. CDR3 coding DNA: TGTGCCAGCAGCCTTACCCGGGAGCTGTTTTTT.

This clone was picked up one time. CDR3 coding DNA: TGCGCCAGCAGTCAACCCATCCTTTCCGGGACGGTCTCTGGAAACACCATATATTTT. Amino acids: CASSQPILSGTVSGNTIYF. The chain joins TRBV23-1 to TRBJ1-3; perhaps TRBD1 as D (5 bases). TRBV23-1 is reported as an ORF; its role is uncertain. The V end was cut by 2 bases, the J end by 0 bases, with 20 bases between. There are 19 residues in the CDR3.

V gene TRBV5-1 combines with J gene TRBJ2-2; a possible D gene is TRBD2 (6 bases). The germline V gene encodes CDR1 SGHRS and CDR2 YFSETQ. V gave up 3 bases and J gave up 1 base, with 10 bases separating them. This CDR3 spans 15 amino acids. Here the CDR3 DNA reads TGCGCCAGCAGCTGGGGACTGCTGAACACCGGGGAGCTGTTTTTT. Translating gives CASSWGLLNTGELFF.

The chain employs TRBV4-1 and TRBJ2-1; D is perhaps TRBD1 (6 bases). V was pared by 0 bases and J by 0 bases, with 12 bases between. Germline CDR1 reads MGHRA; CDR2 reads YSYEKL. The CDR3 spans 17 residues. CDR3 loop: CASSQELFRGSYNEQFF. The CDR3, as DNA: TGCGCCAGCAGCCAAGAGCTCTTCAGGGGCTCCTACAATGAGCAGTTCTTC.

The chain links TRBV6-1 to TRBJ2-6; the D is unclear. The V gene lost 11 bases and the J gene lost 4 bases, with 9 bases spanning the gap. The CDR3 runs to 12 residues. The germline V gene encodes CDR1 MNHNS and CDR2 SASEGT. CDR3 DNA sequence: TGTGCCGGCAAGGGAGGGGCCAACGTCCTGACTTTC. Its protein product is CAGKGGANVLTF.

The table lists this clone with a count of one. This chain connects TRBV27 to TRBJ1-2; TRBD1 agrees at 9 bases. CDR3 length: 13 residues. Germline trimming cut 6 bases from V and 6 bases from J; bases unmatched to any gene: 5. Germline CDR1 MNHEY, CDR2 SMNVEV (reference sequence). The CDR3 protein is CASRPGTGNGYTF. The CDR3 bases are TGTGCCAGCAGACCCGGGACAGGGAATGGCTACACCTTC.

V and J are TRBV9 and TRBJ2-1, with D possibly being TRBD2 (6 bases). The ends were cut back, 4 bases at V and 0 bases at J, with 11 bases in the middle. The CDR3 totals 15 residues. The germline gives CDR1 SGDLS, CDR2 YYNGEE. The CDR3 is CASSPRGSSYNEQFF. CDR3 sequence (DNA): TGTGCCAGCAGCCCTCGGGGGAGCTCCTACAATGAGCAGTTCTTC.

This chain connects TRBV7-9 to TRBJ2-5, with 11 bases that match TRBD1. The ends lost 4 bases at V and 4 bases at J; junction bases unmatched: 2. The CDR3 covers 14 residues. In germline, CDR1 is SEHNR, CDR2 FQNEAQ (reference sequence). CDR3 DNA sequence: TGTGCCAGCAGCTCCGGGACAGGGGGAGAGACCCAGTACTTC. It encodes CASSSGTGGETQYF.

V usage is TRBV10-3 and J usage is TRBJ1-2; D unclear. The length of the CDR3 is 11 residues. Trimming pared 4 bases from V and 3 bases from J, leaving 3 bases between. Germline loops: CDR1 ENHRY, CDR2 SYGVKD. The chain's CDR3 is CAISAHYGYTF. The CDR3 DNA reads as TGTGCCATCAGTGCACACTATGGCTACACCTTC.

DNA of the CDR3: TGTGCCAGCAGCCCTACTCACTGGGGGGGTCGGTTCAATGAGCAGTTCTTC. It is translated as CASSPTHWGGRFNEQFF. V gene TRBV11-2 combines with J gene TRBJ2-1; 7 bases fit TRBD2. From germline, CDR1 is SGHAT and CDR2 FQNNGV. V trimming: 5 bases; J trimming: 6 bases; junction bases outside the gene matches: 16. The CDR3 runs to 17 residues.

This chain joins TRBV4-1 and TRBJ1-6; 9 bases agree with TRBD1. The CDR3 runs to 14 residues. Trimming removed 6 bases from V and 13 bases from J; junction bases left unmatched: 10. Germline lookup yields CDR1 MGHRA and CDR2 YSYEKL. The CDR3 region is CASSVQGALTPLHF. In DNA, the CDR3 is TGCGCCAGCAGTGTACAGGGGGCACTTACCCCCCTCCACTTT.

The V call is TRBV9, the J call TRBJ2-7; unclear D gene. V shed 0 bases and J shed 0 bases, with 10 bases lying between them. The CDR3 loop spans 15 amino acids. Germline V lookup: CDR1 SGDLS, CDR2 YYNGEE. The CDR3 sequence: CASSVAGTSSYEQYF. CDR3 in DNA: TGTGCCAGCAGCGTAGCAGGTACGAGCTCCTACGAGCAGTACTTC.

In its sample, this clone was seen once. CDR3 sequence reads: CASSLNHNEQFF. In nucleotides, the CDR3 is TGCGCCAGCAGCCTTAACCACAATGAGCAGTTCTTC. The gene calls are TRBV4-3 and TRBJ2-1; no clear D gene. Germline loops: CDR1 LGHNA, CDR2 YSLEER. V was cut by 4 bases and J by 5 bases, with 6 bases left in between. CDR3 length equals 12 residues.

The chain joins TRBV7-2 to TRBJ2-7; no clear D. CDR3 length: 15 amino acids. Germline V gene sequence: CDR1 SGHTA, CDR2 FQGNSA. V was shortened by 3 bases and J by 2 bases, with 14 bases between the two germline ends. Here the CDR3 DNA reads TGTGCCAGCAGCTTCGGCGGATCCTATACCTACGAGCAGTACTTC. Translated, it gives CASSFGGSYTYEQYF. Variable domain in full (rest from reference TRBV7-2 and TRBJ2-7): GAGVSQSPSNKVTEKGKDVELRCDPISGHTALYWYRQSLGQGLEFLIYFQGNSAPDKSGLPSDRFSAERTGGSVSTLTIQRTQQEDSAVYLCASSFGGSYTYEQYFGPGTRLTVT.

V usage is TRBV4-2 and J usage is TRBJ2-7; TRBD1 matches 10 bases. CDR1 and CDR2 from the germline V gene are LGHNA and YNFKEQ. This CDR3 region has 16 residues. Germline trimming cut 1 base from V and 7 bases from J; bases unmatched to any gene: 10. The CDR3 loop reads CASSQALGQGGGEQYF. The CDR3 nucleotides read TGTGCCAGCAGCCAAGCACTCGGACAGGGGGGGGGAGAGCAGTACTTC.

This sequence joins TRBV14 and TRBJ1-2; D remains ambiguous. This CDR3 has 13 amino acids. CDR1 and CDR2 (germline): SGHDN, FVKESK. With 4 bases removed from V and 8 bases from J, the gap between germline ends came to 14 bases. The CDR3, as DNA: TGTGCCAGCAGCCTCTGGACGGGCTGGGGCTACACCTTC. Translation: CASSLWTGWGYTF. The full variable domain, completed using reference TRBV14 and TRBJ1-2, is EAGVTQFPSHSVIEKGQTVTLRCDPISGHDNLYWYRRVMGKEIKFLLHFVKESKQDESGMPNNRFLAERTGGTYSTLKVQPAELEDSGVYFCASSLWTGWGYTFGSGTRLTVV.

This chain uses TRBV5-6 with TRBJ2-3; 9 positions agree with TRBD2. Germline lookup yields CDR1 SGHDT and CDR2 YYEEEE. The ends lost 4 bases at V and 6 bases at J; junction bases unmatched: 12. The CDR3 is 16 residues long. The CDR3 is CASSLATSGRGDTQYF. The CDR3 DNA sequence: TGTGCCAGCAGCCTGGCGACTAGCGGTCGGGGGGATACGCAGTATTTT.